This T cell receptor beta chain was sequenced for a study of cytomegalovirus exposure and HLA in healthy donors. Overall study results and limits: Associated with HLA alleles at 0.05 false discovery rate in a later analysis were about 17,000 TCR beta sequences. V segments that were indistinguishable, TRBV6-2 and TRBV6-3 among them, were omitted from analysis.

About this clone: Its cognate antigen is unknown.

CDR1 is MGHRA and CDR2 is YSYEKL in the germline V gene. Trimming stripped 1 base from V and 5 bases from J, with 11 bases between. This CDR3 has 14 amino acids. Use of 60 Vbeta and 13 Jbeta primers characterized the PCR. TCRdb's table, derived via immunoSEQ multiplex PCR, lists solely in-frame clones and lacks some. The top ten hold more than 4% of the sample, which has approximately 160,000 clones, roughly 73% seen once. This chain joins TRBV4-1 and TRBJ2-5; D gene ambiguous. The sequenced sample was PBMCs. This TCR was sampled from a male donor in good health and CMV-seronegative. CDR3 residues: CASSQGSGWETQYF. The CDR3 DNA is TGCGCCAGCAGCCAAGGGTCGGGTTGGGAGACCCAGTACTTC.